This T cell receptor beta chain derives from a study of blood T cells in healthy people across ages. Findings and limits, study-wide: No conclusive comparison of naive versus antigen-experienced cells was possible with unsorted PBMCs.

V was clipped by 6 bases and J by 9 bases; unmatched bases: 4. Germline CDR1 and CDR2: ENHRY and SYGVKD. This CDR3 comprises 13 residues. Sample-barcoded 5' priming and a J-beta primer mix drove a second PCR of about 7 to 11 cycles. TCRdb re-called the 5' RACE reads with MiXCR, one entry per CDR3 protein. The sample lists 700,000 to 900,000 distinct CDR3 sequences, around a quarter occurring once. On this clonotype: Its specificity is unknown.

These data were likewise used in another study, on T cells of mothers and their children.

This TCR was recovered from a boy aged 5 to 17 in good health. Sequenced input: blood. The chain carries TRBV10-3 and TRBJ2-1, with 11 positions matching TRBD1. In DNA form, the CDR3 reads TGTGCCATCAGAGCGGGACAGGGGGGTGAGCAGTTCTTC. This sequence encodes CAIRAGQGGEQFF.